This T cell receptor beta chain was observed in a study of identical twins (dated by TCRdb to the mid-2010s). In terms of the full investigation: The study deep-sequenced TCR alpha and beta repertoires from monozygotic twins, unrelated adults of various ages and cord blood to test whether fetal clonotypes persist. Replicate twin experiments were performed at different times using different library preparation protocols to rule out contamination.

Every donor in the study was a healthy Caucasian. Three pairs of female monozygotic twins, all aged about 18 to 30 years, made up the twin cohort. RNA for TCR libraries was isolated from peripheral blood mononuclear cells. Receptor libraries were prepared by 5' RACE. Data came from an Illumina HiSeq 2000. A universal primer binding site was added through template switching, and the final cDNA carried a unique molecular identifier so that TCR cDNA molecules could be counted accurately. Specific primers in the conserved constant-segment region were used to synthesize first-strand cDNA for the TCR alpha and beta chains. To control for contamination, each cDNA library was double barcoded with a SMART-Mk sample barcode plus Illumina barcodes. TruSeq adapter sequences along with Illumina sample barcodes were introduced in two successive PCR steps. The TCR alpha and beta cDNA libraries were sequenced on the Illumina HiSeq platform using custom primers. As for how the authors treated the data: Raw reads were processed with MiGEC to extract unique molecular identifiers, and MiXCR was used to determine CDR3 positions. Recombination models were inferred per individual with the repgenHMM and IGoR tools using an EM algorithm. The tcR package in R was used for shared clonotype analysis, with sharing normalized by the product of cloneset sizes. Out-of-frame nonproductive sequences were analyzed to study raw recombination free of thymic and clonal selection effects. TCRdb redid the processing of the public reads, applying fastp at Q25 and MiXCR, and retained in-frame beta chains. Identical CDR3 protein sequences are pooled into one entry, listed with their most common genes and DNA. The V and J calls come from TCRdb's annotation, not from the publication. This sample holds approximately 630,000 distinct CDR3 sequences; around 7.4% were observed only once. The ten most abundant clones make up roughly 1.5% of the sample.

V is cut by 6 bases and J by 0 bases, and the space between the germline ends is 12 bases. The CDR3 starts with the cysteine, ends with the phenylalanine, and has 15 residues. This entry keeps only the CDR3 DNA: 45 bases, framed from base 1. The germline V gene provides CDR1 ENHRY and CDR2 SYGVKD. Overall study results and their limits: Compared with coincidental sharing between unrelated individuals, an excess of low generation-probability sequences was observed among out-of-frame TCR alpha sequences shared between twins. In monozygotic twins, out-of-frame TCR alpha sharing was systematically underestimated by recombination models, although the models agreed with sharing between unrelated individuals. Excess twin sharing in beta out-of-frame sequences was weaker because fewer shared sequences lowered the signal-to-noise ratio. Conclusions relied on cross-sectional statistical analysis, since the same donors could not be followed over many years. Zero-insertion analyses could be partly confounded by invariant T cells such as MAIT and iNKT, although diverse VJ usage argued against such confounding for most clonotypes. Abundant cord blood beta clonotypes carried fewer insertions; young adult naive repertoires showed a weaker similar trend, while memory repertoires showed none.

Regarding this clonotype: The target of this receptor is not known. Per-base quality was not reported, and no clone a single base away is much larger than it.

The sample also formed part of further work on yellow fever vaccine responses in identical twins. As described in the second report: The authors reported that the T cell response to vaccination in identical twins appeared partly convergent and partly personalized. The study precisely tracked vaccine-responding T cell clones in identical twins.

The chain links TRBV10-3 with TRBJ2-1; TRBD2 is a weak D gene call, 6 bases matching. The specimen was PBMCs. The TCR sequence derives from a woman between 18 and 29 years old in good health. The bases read TGTGCCATCAGGGTAGACGGGAGCTCCTACAATGAGCAGTTCTTC. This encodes CAIRVDGSSYNEQFF.